Given below is one T cell receptor (beta chain) in context. The data were taken from a study of blood T cell repertoires in COVID-19. Across the study: Researchers got acute and convalescent COVID-19 samples from the United States, Italy and Spain. Sources were T cells, B-cell-depleted T cells, or PBMCs; the material itself was cDNA or gDNA.

Original processing methods: Amplification of reference gene primers was used by the study to estimate nucleated cell counts. Using immunoSEQ multiplex PCR, the repertoire was profiled, and TCRdb retains in-frame clones only, with some absent. D and trimming were read from the DNA, whereas the V and J calls and clone size are those reported in that table. The profile shows about 210,000 clones, 84% of them singletons. Germline V gene lookup returns CDR1 MDHEN and CDR2 SYDVKM. V lost 6 bases and J lost 14, with 9 bases in between. This CDR3 is 9 amino acids long. The clonotype originates from a man aged 35 to 55 who had recovered from COVID-19. The chain couples TRBV28 to TRBJ2-3; D is unclear. Sequenced input: peripheral blood. CDR3 nucleotides: TGTGCCAGCAGGGCTCACCGGTATTTT. Protein: CASRAHRYF.